Below, 28 T cell receptor beta chains from the same sample are listed, as sequenced in a study of cytomegalovirus exposure and HLA in healthy donors. The data were produced by immunoSEQ multiplex PCR, yet TCRdb's version contains in-frame clones alone and is incomplete. The sample lists 99,000 or so clones; about 88% were seen once. Sample: PBMCs. These receptors were obtained from a woman under 30 in good health and CMV-seropositive.

J is TRBJ1-5 and V is TRBV6-5; possible D gene TRBD1, 5 bases. This CDR3 has 12 amino acids. Germline V CDR1 and CDR2: MNHEY, SVGAGI. V lost 6 bases to trimming and J lost 4 bases, with 7 bases between them. CDR3 sequence reads: CASSGGNQPQHF. The CDR3 bases are TGTGCCAGCAGCGGGGGGAATCAGCCCCAGCATTTT.

This clone was observed once. The chain has TRBV7-9 and TRBJ1-1; D unresolved. V was clipped by 1 base and J by 11 bases, with 11 bases between them. The CDR3 totals 12 residues. Germline CDR1 is SEHNR and CDR2 is FQNEAQ (reference sequence). CDR3: CASSLGDVRAFF. The CDR3 DNA is TGTGCCAGCAGCTTAGGCGACGTGCGGGCTTTCTTT.

The chain uses TRBV20-1 and TRBJ1-2; no firm D call. V shed 4 bases and J shed 4 bases, with 7 bases lying between them. The germline gives CDR1 DFQATT, CDR2 SNEGSKA (reference sequence). The CDR3 is 11 residues long. CDR3 sequence (DNA): TGCAGTGCTACAGGAGGCTATGGCTACACCTTC. It encodes CSATGGYGYTF.

The chain carries TRBV6-1 and TRBJ2-3; D possibly corresponds to TRBD2 (7 bases). CDR3 size: 14 residues. Germline values: CDR1 MNHNS, CDR2 SASEGT. The ends were cut back, 3 bases at V and 1 base at J, with 8 bases in the middle. This CDR3 is CASSERGRTDTQYF. For the CDR3, the DNA is TGTGCCAGCAGTGAGCGGGGGCGCACAGATACGCAGTATTTT.

The chain carries TRBV30 and TRBJ2-3; TRBD1 matches 10 bases. The CDR3 is made up of 14 amino acids. From germline, CDR1 is GTSNPN and CDR2 SVGIG (reference sequence). J was trimmed by 8 bases and V by 5 bases; bases with no gene match: 10. This CDR3 reads CAWVSGTGVGTQYF. The CDR3 coding sequence is TGTGCCTGGGTTTCCGGGACAGGGGTCGGTACGCAGTATTTT.

A note on this clone: It is likely a read error, because the conserved phenylalanine at the end of the CDR3 is missing. The DNA is omitted, as the CDR3 cannot be located on it reliably, and the CDR3 follows TCRdb's listing. The rearrangement joins TRBV6-6 to TRBJ1-1; the tabulated D call, TRBD1, remains unverified against the DNA. The CDR3 is 13 amino acids long, termini counted. Germline V gene sequence: CDR1 MNHNY, CDR2 SVGAGI (reference sequence). The CDR3 region is CASSPSRTGWGPV.

The rearrangement uses TRBV27 and TRBJ2-5; D unresolved. This CDR3 has 13 residues. Trimming removed 2 bases from V and 1 base from J, with 5 bases in between. Germline assignment: CDR1 MNHEY and CDR2 SMNVEV (reference sequence). The CDR3 DNA sequence: TGTGCCAGCAGTTTAAACAGCCAAGAGACCCAGTACTTC. Translation: CASSLNSQETQYF.

This sequence joins TRBV7-3 and TRBJ2-1; D is ambiguous. CDR3 length: 12 amino acids. V was clipped by 3 bases and J by 9 bases, with 9 bases between them. Germline values: CDR1 SGHTA, CDR2 FQGTGA. Here the CDR3 reads CASSLTDGEQFF. The CDR3, as DNA: TGTGCCAGCAGCTTGACTGATGGTGAGCAGTTCTTC.

The chain employs TRBV10-3 and TRBJ1-5; D call uncertain. CDR3 length equals 15 residues. The V gene's germline CDR1 is ENHRY and CDR2 SYGVKD. V shed 0 bases and J shed 6 bases, with 12 bases lying between them. CDR3 amino acids: CAISESRGSGQPQHF. The CDR3 DNA reads as TGTGCCATCAGTGAGTCCCGAGGGTCGGGTCAGCCCCAGCATTTT.

V gene TRBV5-6 combines with J gene TRBJ2-5; weak D call: TRBD2 (6 bases). Germline V lookup: CDR1 SGHDT, CDR2 YYEEEE. The CDR3 contains 16 residues. Trimming took 0 bases from V and 1 from J, leaving 13 bases between them. CDR3 sequence (DNA): TGTGCCAGCAGCTTGGAAGGGTTGGGGGGCCAAGAGACCCAGTACTTC. Translation gives CASSLEGLGGQETQYF.

This clone was seen just once. The chain combines TRBV10-1 with TRBJ1-1; D is unresolved. The ends were cut back, 3 bases at V and 0 bases at J, with 8 bases in the middle. The length of the CDR3 is 14 residues. Germline loops: CDR1 WNHNN, CDR2 SYGVQD (reference sequence). The CDR3 sequence is CASSETGMNTEAFF. DNA of the CDR3: TGCGCCAGCAGTGAAACCGGGATGAACACTGAAGCTTTCTTT.

This sequence joins TRBV4-1 and TRBJ1-1; 7 nucleotides agree with TRBD1. CDR3 length: 15 amino acids. The germline V gene has CDR1 MGHRA and CDR2 YSYEKL. The ends lost 2 bases at V and 5 bases at J; junction bases unmatched: 8. As DNA, the CDR3 is TGCGCCAGCAGCCAATTACAGGGGAATCGGACTGAAGCTTTCTTT. The encoded protein is CASSQLQGNRTEAFF.

The V call is TRBV27, the J call TRBJ2-1, with 7 bases lining up with TRBD1. Germline CDR1 MNHEY, CDR2 SMNVEV (reference sequence). CDR3 length: 16 amino acids. V trimming: 4 bases; J trimming: 5 bases; junction bases outside the gene matches: 11. The CDR3 coding sequence is TGTGCCAGCAGTTGGCTTCGAGACAGGGAAGACAATGAGCAGTTCTTC. As protein: CASSWLRDREDNEQFF.

The chain has TRBV14 and TRBJ2-2; D ambiguous. The CDR3 runs 14 residues. The V gene lost 2 bases and the J gene lost 10 bases, with 14 bases spanning the gap. Germline CDR1 and CDR2: SGHDN and FVKESK. The CDR3: CASSQKASQAELFF. CDR3 coding DNA: TGTGCCAGCAGCCAAAAAGCCTCCCAGGCGGAGCTGTTTTTT.

The chain uses TRBV5-1 and TRBJ2-3; D is undetermined. CDR3 length: 14 residues. The germline V and J ends were trimmed by 2 bases and 2 bases, with 9 bases remaining between them. Germline loops: CDR1 SGHRS, CDR2 YFSETQ. Written as DNA, the CDR3 is TGCGCCAGCAGCTTCTTCGGTGCCACAGATACGCAGTATTTT. Translation gives CASSFFGATDTQYF.

The V call is TRBV27, the J call TRBJ2-7, with TRBD1 matching 9 bases. Unmatched junction bases numbered 11, after V lost 5 bases and J lost 3 bases. Germline V gene lookup returns CDR1 MNHEY and CDR2 SMNVEV (reference sequence). This CDR3 is built from 16 residues. CDR3 in DNA: TGTGCCAGCAGTCTCGTACCCCCGGGACAGGGCTACGAGCAGTACTTC. Amino acid sequence: CASSLVPPGQGYEQYF.

The rearrangement links TRBV5-5 to TRBJ2-7; D is ambiguous. In germline, CDR1 is SGHKS, CDR2 YYEKEE (reference sequence). The CDR3 totals 13 residues. Trimming left V 0 bases short and J 3 bases short, with 7 bases between. In DNA form, the CDR3 reads TGTGCCAGCAGCTTGGAACAGCACTACGAGCAGTACTTC. Translation: CASSLEQHYEQYF.

This clone has a handful of counts. The chain links TRBV11-2 to TRBJ2-2; D gene ambiguous. V lost 1 base, J lost 6 bases, and 3 bases lay in between. Germline V gene sequence: CDR1 SGHAT, CDR2 FQNNGV. This CDR3 is built from 12 residues. The CDR3 here is CASSLAAGELFF. CDR3 nucleotide sequence: TGTGCCAGCAGCTTAGCCGCCGGGGAGCTGTTTTTT. The whole variable domain, filled in from reference TRBV11-2 and TRBJ2-2, reads EAGVAQSPRYKIIEKRQSVAFWCNPISGHATLYWYQQILGQGPKLLIQFQNNGVVDDSQLPKDRFSAERLKGVDSTLKIQPAKLEDSAVYLCASSLAAGELFFGEGSRLTVL.

This rearrangement joins TRBV7-9 to TRBJ1-2; possible D gene TRBD1, 5 bases. Trimming took off 0 bases at V and 7 bases at J, with 12 bases between the two ends. CDR3 length equals 14 residues. Per germline, CDR1 SEHNR and CDR2 FQNEAQ (reference sequence). The CDR3 nucleotides are TGTGCCAGCAGCTTAGCGCCACAGGTTAGTGGCTACACCTTC. It translates to CASSLAPQVSGYTF.

This rearrangement joins TRBV28 to TRBJ2-1, with D perhaps TRBD2 (6 bases). The germline V gene has CDR1 MDHEN and CDR2 SYDVKM. The V end lost 5 bases, the J end lost 1 base, and 9 bases lay between the germline ends. The length of the CDR3 is 14 residues. CDR3 in DNA: TGTGCCAGCAGTGTAGCGGCATCCTACAATGAGCAGTTCTTC. Translated, it gives CASSVAASYNEQFF.

The CDR3 DNA reads as TGCAGCGTTCGTACCGGGACACACGAAGCTTTCTTT. It encodes CSVRTGTHEAFF. The V and J genes are TRBV29-1 and TRBJ1-1, with D possibly being TRBD1 (6 bases). Trimming removed 5 bases at V and 8 bases at J, with 15 bases between. In germline, CDR1 is SQVTM, CDR2 ANQGSEA. The length of the CDR3 is 12 residues.

J is TRBJ1-1 and V is TRBV28; TRBD1 matches at 7 bases. The CDR3 is 14 amino acids. The germline V gene encodes CDR1 MDHEN and CDR2 SYDVKM. V shed 7 bases, J shed 0 bases, and the junction held 5 bases outside the gene matches. CDR3 DNA sequence: TGTGCCAGCATAGGACAGGAATTGAACACTGAAGCTTTCTTT. Its translation is CASIGQELNTEAFF.

A word on this clone: The junction shows a germline mismatch at one end, possibly a read error. The J gene is TRBJ2-4, the V gene TRBV7-9, with TRBD1 identical over 12 bases. The CDR3 runs 13 residues. Germline V CDR1 and CDR2: SEHNR, FQNEAQ (reference sequence). Here the CDR3 DNA reads TGTGCCAGCAGCGGTCCGGGACAGGGGGCGCAGGACTTC. Amino acid sequence: CASSGPGQGAQDF. The variable domain in full, with the rest retrieved from reference TRBV7-9 and TRBJ2-4, is DTGVSQNPRHKITKRGQNVTFRCDPISEHNRLYWYRQTLGQGPEFLTYFQNEAQLEKSRLLSDRFSAERPKGSFSTLEIQRTEQGDSAMYLCASSGPGQGAQDFGAGTRLSVL.

The J gene is TRBJ2-2, the V gene TRBV30; 11 bases align to TRBD2. There are 17 residues in the CDR3. J lost 4 bases, V lost 6 bases, and 13 bases had no gene match. The germline CDR1 and CDR2 sequences are GTSNPN and SVGIG (reference sequence). The CDR3 loop is CACFDGRLAGLTGELFF. For the CDR3, the DNA is TGTGCCTGCTTCGATGGAAGACTAGCGGGACTCACCGGGGAGCTGTTTTTT.

The chain employs TRBV2 and TRBJ2-3; D perhaps matches TRBD2 (6 bases). With 9 bases removed from V and 4 bases from J, the gap between germline ends came to 8 bases. CDR3 length: 11 residues. Germline V gene sequence: CDR1 SNHLY, CDR2 FYNNEI. CDR3 in amino acids: CARGGADTQYF. The CDR3 region has the DNA TGTGCCAGGGGGGGAGCAGATACGCAGTATTTT.

In its sample, this clone was seen once. V and J are TRBV19 and TRBJ1-1, with TRBD1 identical over 8 bases. Trimming removed 4 bases from V and 1 base from J; junction bases left unmatched: 11. The germline V gene has CDR1 LNHDA and CDR2 SQIVND (reference sequence). The CDR3 sequence is 17 residues long. DNA for the CDR3: TGTGCCAGTAGTAGCGAGGACAGGGCAGCAACGAACACTGAAGCTTTCTTT. This encodes CASSSEDRAATNTEAFF.

The chain recombines TRBV19 with TRBJ2-7; D might be TRBD1 (5 bases). Looked up from germline, CDR1 is LNHDA and CDR2 is SQIVND (reference sequence). V dropped 6 bases and J dropped 1 base, with 16 bases sitting between them. This CDR3 comprises 15 residues. CDR3 amino acids: CASSDFRDGSYEQYF. CDR3 in DNA: TGTGCCAGTAGCGATTTCAGGGATGGTTCCTACGAGCAGTACTTC.

The rearrangement joins TRBV7-9 to TRBJ2-1; 11 nucleotides line up with TRBD2. The CDR3 totals 15 residues. The ends lost 2 bases at V and 6 bases at J; junction bases unmatched: 3. CDR1 SEHNR and CDR2 FQNEAQ come from the germline V gene (reference sequence). The CDR3 DNA follows: TGTGCCAGCAGCTTATATAGCGGGAGGGGCAATGAGCAGTTCTTC. Its translation: CASSLYSGRGNEQFF.